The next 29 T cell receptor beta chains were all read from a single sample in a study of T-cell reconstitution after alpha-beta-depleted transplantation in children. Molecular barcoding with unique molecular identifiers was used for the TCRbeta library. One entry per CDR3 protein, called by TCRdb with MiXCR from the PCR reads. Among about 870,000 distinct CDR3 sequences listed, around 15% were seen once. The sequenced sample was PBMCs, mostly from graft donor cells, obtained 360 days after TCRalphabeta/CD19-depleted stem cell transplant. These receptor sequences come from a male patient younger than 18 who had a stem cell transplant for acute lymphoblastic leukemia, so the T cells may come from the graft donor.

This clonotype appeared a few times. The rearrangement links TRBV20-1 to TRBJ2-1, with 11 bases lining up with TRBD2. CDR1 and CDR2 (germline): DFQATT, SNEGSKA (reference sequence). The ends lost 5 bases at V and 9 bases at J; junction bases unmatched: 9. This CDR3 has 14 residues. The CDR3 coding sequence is TGCAGTGCTCTACTAGCGGGAGCGGCGGTTGAGCAGTTCTTC. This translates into CSALLAGAAVEQFF.

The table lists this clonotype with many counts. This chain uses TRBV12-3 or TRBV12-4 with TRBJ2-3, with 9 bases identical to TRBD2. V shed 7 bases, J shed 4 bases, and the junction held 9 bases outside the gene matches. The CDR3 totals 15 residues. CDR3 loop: CASIEIAGEADTQYF. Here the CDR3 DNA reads TGTGCCAGCATCGAAATAGCGGGAGAGGCAGATACGCAGTATTTT.

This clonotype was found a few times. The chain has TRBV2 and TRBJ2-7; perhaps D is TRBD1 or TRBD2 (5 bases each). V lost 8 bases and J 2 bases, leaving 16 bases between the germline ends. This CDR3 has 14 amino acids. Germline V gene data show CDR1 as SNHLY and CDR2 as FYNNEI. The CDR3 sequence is CASGRQKGAYEQYF. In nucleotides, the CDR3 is TGTGCCAGCGGAAGACAGAAGGGAGCCTACGAGCAGTACTTC.

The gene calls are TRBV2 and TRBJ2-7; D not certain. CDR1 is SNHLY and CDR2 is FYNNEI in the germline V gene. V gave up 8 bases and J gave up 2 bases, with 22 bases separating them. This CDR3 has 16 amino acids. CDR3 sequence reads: CASATERFGHPYEQYF. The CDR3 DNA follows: TGTGCCAGCGCCACTGAACGTTTTGGTCACCCCTACGAGCAGTACTTC.

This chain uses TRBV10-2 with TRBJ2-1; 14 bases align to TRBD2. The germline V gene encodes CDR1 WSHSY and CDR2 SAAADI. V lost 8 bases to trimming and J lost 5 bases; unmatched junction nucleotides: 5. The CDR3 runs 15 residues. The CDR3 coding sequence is TGCGCCAGCGCGCCGGGACTAGCGGGAGACAATGAGCAGTTCTTC. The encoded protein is CASAPGLAGDNEQFF.

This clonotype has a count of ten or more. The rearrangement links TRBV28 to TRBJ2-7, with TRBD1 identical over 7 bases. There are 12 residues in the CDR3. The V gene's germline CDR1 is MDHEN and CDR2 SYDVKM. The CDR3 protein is CVTRDSTYEQYF. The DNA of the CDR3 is TGTGTTACCCGGGACAGTACCTACGAGCAGTACTTC.

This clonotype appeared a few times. DNA of the CDR3: TGCAGTGCTGGCGTAATCACTAGCGGCAAAGAGACCCAGTACTTC. It specifies CSAGVITSGKETQYF. V and J are TRBV20-1 and TRBJ2-5; 8 bases agree with TRBD2. The V gene's germline CDR1 is DFQATT and CDR2 SNEGSKA (reference sequence). The V segment lost 5 bases and the J segment 3 bases; nucleotides outside the gene matches: 11. This CDR3 contains 15 residues.

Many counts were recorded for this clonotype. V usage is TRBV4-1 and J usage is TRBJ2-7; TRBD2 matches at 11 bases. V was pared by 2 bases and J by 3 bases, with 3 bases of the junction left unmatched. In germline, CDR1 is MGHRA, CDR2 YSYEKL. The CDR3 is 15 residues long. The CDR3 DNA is TGCGCCAGCAGCCAATTAGGGACTAGCGGCTACGAGCAGTACTTC. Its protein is CASSQLGTSGYEQYF.

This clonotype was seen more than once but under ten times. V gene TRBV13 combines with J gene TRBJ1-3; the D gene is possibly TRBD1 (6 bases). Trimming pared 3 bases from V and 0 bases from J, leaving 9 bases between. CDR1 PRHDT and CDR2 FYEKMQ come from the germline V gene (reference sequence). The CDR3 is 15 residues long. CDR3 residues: CASSFGTHSGNTIYF. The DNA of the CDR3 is TGTGCCAGCAGCTTCGGGACACACTCTGGAAACACCATATATTTT.

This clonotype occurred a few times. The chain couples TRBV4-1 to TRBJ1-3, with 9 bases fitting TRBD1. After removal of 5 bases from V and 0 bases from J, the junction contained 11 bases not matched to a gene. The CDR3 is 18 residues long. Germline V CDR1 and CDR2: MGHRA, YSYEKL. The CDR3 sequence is CASSKGQGRVSSGNTIYF. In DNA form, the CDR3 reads TGCGCCAGCAGCAAGGGACAGGGTAGGGTCAGCTCTGGAAACACCATATATTTT.

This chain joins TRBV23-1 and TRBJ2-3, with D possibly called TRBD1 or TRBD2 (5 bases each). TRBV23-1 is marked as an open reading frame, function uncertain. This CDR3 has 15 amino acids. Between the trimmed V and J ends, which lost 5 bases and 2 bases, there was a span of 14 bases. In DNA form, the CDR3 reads TGCGCCAGCAGTTACCTCGGGGCTAACACAGATACGCAGTATTTT. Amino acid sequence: CASSYLGANTDTQYF.

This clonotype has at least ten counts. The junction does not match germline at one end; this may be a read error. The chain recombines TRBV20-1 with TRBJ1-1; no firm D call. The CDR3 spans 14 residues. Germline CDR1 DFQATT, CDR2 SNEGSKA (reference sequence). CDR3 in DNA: TGCAGTGTACCTCGTTCACAGCTGAACTCTGAAGCTTTCTTT. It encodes CSVPRSQLNSEAFF.

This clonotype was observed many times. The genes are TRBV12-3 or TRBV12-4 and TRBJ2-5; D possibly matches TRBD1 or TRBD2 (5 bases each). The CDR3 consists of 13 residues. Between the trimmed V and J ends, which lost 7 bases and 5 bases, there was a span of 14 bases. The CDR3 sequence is CASTLGTAETQYF. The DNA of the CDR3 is TGTGCCAGCACCCTGGGGACGGCGGAGACCCAGTACTTC.

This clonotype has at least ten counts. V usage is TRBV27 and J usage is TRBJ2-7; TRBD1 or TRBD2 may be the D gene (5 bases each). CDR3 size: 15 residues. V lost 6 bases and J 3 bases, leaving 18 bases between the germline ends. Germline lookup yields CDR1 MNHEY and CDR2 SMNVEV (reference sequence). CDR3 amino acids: CASRPQAREFYEQYF. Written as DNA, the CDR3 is TGTGCCAGCAGACCACAGGCTCGGGAATTCTACGAGCAGTACTTC.

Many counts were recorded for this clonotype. CDR3 sequence reads: CSVKGTGVTDTQYF. CDR3 in DNA: TGCAGCGTTAAAGGGACAGGGGTAACAGATACGCAGTATTTT. The chain joins TRBV29-1 to TRBJ2-3; 10 bases line up with TRBD1. The CDR3 length is 14 residues. Germline lookup yields CDR1 SQVTM and CDR2 ANQGSEA. The J segment lost 3 bases and the V segment lost 5 bases, leaving 5 bases of the junction unmatched.

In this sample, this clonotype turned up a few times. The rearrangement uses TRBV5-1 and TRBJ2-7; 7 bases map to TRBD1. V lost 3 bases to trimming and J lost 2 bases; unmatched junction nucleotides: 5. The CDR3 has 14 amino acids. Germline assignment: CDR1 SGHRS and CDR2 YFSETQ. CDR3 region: CASSSQGSPYEQYF. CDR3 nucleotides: TGCGCCAGCAGCTCACAGGGGTCCCCCTACGAGCAGTACTTC.

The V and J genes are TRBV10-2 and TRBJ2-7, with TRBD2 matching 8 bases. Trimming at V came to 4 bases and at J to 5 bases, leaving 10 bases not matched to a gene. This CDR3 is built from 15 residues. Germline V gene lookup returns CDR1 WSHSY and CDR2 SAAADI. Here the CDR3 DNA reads TGCGCCAGCAGTGCCCTCACAAGCGGGAGTGACGAGCAGTACTTC. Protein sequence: CASSALTSGSDEQYF.

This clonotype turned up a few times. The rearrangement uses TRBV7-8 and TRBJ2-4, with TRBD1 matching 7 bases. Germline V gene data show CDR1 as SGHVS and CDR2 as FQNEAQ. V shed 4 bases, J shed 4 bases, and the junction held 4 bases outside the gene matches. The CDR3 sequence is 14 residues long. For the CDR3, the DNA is TGTGCCAGCAGCTCCCCGGGACAGAAAAACATTCAGTACTTC. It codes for CASSSPGQKNIQYF.

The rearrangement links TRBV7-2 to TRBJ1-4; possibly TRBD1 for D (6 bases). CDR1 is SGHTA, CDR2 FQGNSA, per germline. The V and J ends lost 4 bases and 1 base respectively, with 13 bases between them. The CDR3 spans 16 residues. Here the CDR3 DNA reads TGTGCCAGCAGCTCCCGGGACATCCGAACTAATGAAAAACTGTTTTTT. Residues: CASSSRDIRTNEKLFF.

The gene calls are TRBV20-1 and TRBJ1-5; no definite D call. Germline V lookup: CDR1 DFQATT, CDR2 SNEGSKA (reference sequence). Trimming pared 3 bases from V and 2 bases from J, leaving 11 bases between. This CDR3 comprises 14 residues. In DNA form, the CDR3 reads TGCAGTGCTAGCAACTACCCCGGCAATCAGCCCCAGCATTTT. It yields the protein CSASNYPGNQPQHF.

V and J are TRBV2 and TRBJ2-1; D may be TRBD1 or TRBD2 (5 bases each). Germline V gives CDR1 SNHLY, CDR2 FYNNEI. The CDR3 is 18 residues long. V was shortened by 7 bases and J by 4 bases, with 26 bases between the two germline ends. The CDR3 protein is CASMGVRGRGVGYNEQFF. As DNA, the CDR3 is TGTGCCAGCATGGGGGTTAGGGGACGAGGAGTAGGATACAATGAGCAGTTCTTC. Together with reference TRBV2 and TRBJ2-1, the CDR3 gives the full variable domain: EPEVTQTPSHQVTQMGQEVILRCVPISNHLYFYWYRQILGQKVEFLVSFYNNEISEKSEIFDDQFSVERPDGSNFTLKIRSTKLEDSAMYFCASMGVRGRGVGYNEQFFGPGTRLTVL.

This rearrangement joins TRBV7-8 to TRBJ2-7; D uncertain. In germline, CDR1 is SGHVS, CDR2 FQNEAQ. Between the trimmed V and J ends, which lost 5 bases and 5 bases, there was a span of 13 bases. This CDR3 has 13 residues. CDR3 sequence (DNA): TGTGCCAGCAGCCCGGCAAGGTCCCACGAGCAGTACTTC. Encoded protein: CASSPARSHEQYF. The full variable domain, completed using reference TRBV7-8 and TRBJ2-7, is GAGVSQSPRYKVAKRGQDVALRCDPISGHVSLFWYQQALGQGPEFLTYFQNEAQLDKSGLPSDRFFAERPEGSVSTLKIQRTQQEDSAVYLCASSPARSHEQYFGPGTRLTVT.

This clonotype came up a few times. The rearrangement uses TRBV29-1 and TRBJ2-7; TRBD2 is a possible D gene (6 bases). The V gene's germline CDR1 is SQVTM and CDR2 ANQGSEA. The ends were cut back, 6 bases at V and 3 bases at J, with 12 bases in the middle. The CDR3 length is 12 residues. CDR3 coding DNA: TGCAGCGTGGCGGAGGGAGACTACGAGCAGTACTTC. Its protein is CSVAEGDYEQYF.

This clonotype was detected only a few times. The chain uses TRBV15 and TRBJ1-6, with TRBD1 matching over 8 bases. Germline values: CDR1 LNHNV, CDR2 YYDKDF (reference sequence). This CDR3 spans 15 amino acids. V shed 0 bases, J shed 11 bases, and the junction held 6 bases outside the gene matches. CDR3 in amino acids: CATSRDRGLEAPLHF. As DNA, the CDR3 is TGTGCCACCAGCAGAGACAGGGGGCTTGAGGCACCCCTCCACTTT. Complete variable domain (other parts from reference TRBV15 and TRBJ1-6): DAMVIQNPRYQVTQFGKPVTLSCSQTLNHNVMYWYQQKSSQAPKLLFHYYDKDFNNEADTPDNFQSRRPNTSFCFLDIRSPGLGDTAMYLCATSRDRGLEAPLHFGNGTRLTVT.

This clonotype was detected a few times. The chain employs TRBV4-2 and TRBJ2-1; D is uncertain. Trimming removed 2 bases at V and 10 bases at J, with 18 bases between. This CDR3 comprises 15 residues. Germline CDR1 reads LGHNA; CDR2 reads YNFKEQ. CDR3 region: CASSQHGGAEKEQFF. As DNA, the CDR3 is TGTGCCAGCAGCCAACACGGTGGAGCTGAAAAAGAGCAGTTCTTC.

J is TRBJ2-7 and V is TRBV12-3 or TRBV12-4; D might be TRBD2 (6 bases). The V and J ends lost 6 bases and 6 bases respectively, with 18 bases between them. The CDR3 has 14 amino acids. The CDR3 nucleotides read TGTGCCAGCAGCCCAGCTAGCGCTGGGGGCGAGCAGTACTTC. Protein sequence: CASSPASAGGEQYF.

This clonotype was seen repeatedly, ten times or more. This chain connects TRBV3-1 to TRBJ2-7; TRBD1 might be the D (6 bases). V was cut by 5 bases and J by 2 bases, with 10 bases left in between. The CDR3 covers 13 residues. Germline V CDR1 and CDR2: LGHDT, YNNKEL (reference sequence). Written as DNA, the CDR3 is TGTGCCAGCAGCTATACAGGGACCTACGAGCAGTACTTC. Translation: CASSYTGTYEQYF.

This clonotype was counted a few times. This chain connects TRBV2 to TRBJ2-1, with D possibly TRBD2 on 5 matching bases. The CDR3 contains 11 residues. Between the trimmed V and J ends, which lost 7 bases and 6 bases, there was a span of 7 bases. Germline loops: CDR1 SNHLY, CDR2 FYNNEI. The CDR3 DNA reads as TGTGCCAGCACCGAGGGCAATGAGCAGTTCTTC. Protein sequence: CASTEGNEQFF.

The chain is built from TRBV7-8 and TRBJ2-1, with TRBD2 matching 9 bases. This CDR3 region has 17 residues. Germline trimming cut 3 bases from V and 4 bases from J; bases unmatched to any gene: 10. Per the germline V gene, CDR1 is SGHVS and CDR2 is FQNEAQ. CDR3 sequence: CASSLELAGLIYNEQFF. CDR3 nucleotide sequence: TGTGCCAGCAGCTTGGAACTAGCGGGCCTAATATACAATGAGCAGTTCTTC.